The source of this T cell receptor (beta chain) is a study of T cell responses to AZD1222 COVID-19 vaccine. Findings of the study overall: Among the donors, most were white British and more were female, and clonal diversity was possibly underestimated. Two doses of AZD1222 preceded a rise in Spike-specific TCR breadth and depth.

The table came from immunoSEQ multiplex PCR; TCRdb's copy has only in-frame clones and leaves some out. Of 110,000 to 150,000 clones in the sample, approximately 94% were seen once. A remark on this clone: Its antigen is not identified.

Specimen: peripheral blood, collected on day 0 of AZD1222 vaccination. The receptor's source is an adult in good health.

CDR3 loop: CASSYDGFSGNTIYF. CDR3 sequence (DNA): TGTGCCAGCAGCTACGACGGATTCTCTGGAAACACCATATATTTT. This chain uses TRBV6-5 with TRBJ1-3; D gene ambiguous. Germline V CDR1 and CDR2: MNHEY, SVGAGI. The CDR3 runs 15 residues. V lost 6 bases and J lost 0, with 12 bases in between.